One sample yielded the 8 T cell receptor beta chains listed below, sequenced in a study of beta chain features in type 1 diabetes. Of the isolated RNA, all was reverse transcribed, and so the sequenced material was expressed TCRB transcripts. Repertoires were generated with immunoSEQ multiplex PCR, while TCRdb's copy carries only in-frame clones and drops some. The table includes just over 600,000 clones, 15% to 18% detected once. The sample was naive CD4+ T cells from blood. The receptor source for this set is a man aged 18 to 30 in good health.

V usage is TRBV4-2 and J usage is TRBJ1-4; 9 bases fit TRBD1. Germline values: CDR1 LGHNA, CDR2 YNFKEQ. The CDR3 loop spans 17 amino acids. The J segment lost 0 bases and the V segment lost 1 base, leaving 3 bases of the junction unmatched. The CDR3 bases are TGTGCCAGCAGCCAAGTGGACAGGGGCGCAACTAATGAAAAACTGTTTTTT. Protein sequence: CASSQVDRGATNEKLFF.

This clone is a singleton in its sample. The gene calls are TRBV20-1 and TRBJ2-3; D is unresolved. The CDR3 length is 10 residues. Per the germline V gene, CDR1 is DFQATT and CDR2 is SNEGSKA (reference sequence). CDR3 region: CISQLDTQYF. The CDR3 DNA reads as TGCATAAGTCAGTTAGATACGCAGTATTTT.

This clone has only a few counts. V usage is TRBV10-3 and J usage is TRBJ2-5; no definite D call. Looked up from germline, CDR1 is ENHRY and CDR2 is SYGVKD. The CDR3 totals 12 residues. The V end was cut by 5 bases, the J end by 5 bases, with 9 bases between. As DNA, the CDR3 is TGTGCCATCAGTATGACTGCGGAGACCCAGTACTTC. Translating it yields CAISMTAETQYF.

This clone was observed a few times. This chain uses TRBV7-7 with TRBJ1-2; no definite D call. This CDR3 comprises 12 residues. CDR1 and CDR2 from the germline V gene are SSHAT and FNYEAQ (reference sequence). V was shortened by 7 bases and J by 8 bases, with 14 bases between the two germline ends. CDR3 residues: CASTPLIWGYTF. The CDR3 coding sequence is TGTGCCAGCACCCCTTTAATATGGGGCTACACCTTC.

The J gene is TRBJ2-7, the V gene TRBV4-3; the D gene could be TRBD1 or TRBD2 (6 bases each). This CDR3 comprises 14 residues. V lost 5 bases and J lost 5, with 16 bases in between. In germline, CDR1 is LGHNA, CDR2 YSLEER. CDR3 amino acids: CASSSRGARDEQYF. CDR3 nucleotides: TGCGCCAGCAGCTCGAGGGGGGCTCGGGACGAGCAGTACTTC.

V usage is TRBV30 and J usage is TRBJ2-7; 12 bases line up with TRBD2. With V trimmed by 3 bases and J by 2 bases, 2 bases remained unmatched. The CDR3 loop spans 14 amino acids. Germline loops: CDR1 GTSNPN, CDR2 SVGIG (reference sequence). CDR3 sequence reads: CAWRTSGGTYEQYF. CDR3 nucleotides: TGTGCCTGGAGAACTAGCGGGGGGACCTACGAGCAGTACTTC.

This clone was found once. The chain recombines TRBV28 with TRBJ2-7, with D unclear. The germline V and J ends were trimmed by 6 bases and 5 bases, with 8 bases remaining between them. The CDR3 runs to 11 residues. Per germline, CDR1 MDHEN and CDR2 SYDVKM. The CDR3 reads CASSLIHEQYF. The CDR3 DNA reads TGTGCCAGCAGCCTTATCCACGAGCAGTACTTC.

There are a few counts of this clone. This chain joins TRBV7-8 and TRBJ2-7, with 7 bases that match TRBD1. This CDR3 spans 17 amino acids. The germline V gene encodes CDR1 SGHVS and CDR2 FQNEAQ. J gave up 5 bases and V 4 bases, and 17 bases lay outside the gene matches. CDR3 amino acids: CASSSHRGLNIGDEQYF. Written as DNA, the CDR3 is TGTGCCAGCAGCTCTCACAGGGGTCTCAATATCGGGGACGAGCAGTACTTC. Together with reference TRBV7-8 and TRBJ2-7, the CDR3 gives the full variable domain: GAGVSQSPRYKVAKRGQDVALRCDPISGHVSLFWYQQALGQGPEFLTYFQNEAQLDKSGLPSDRFFAERPEGSVSTLKIQRTQQEDSAVYLCASSSHRGLNIGDEQYFGPGTRLTVT.